This T cell receptor beta chain derives from a study of blood T cell repertoires in COVID-19. Study-wide background: COVID-19 samples from acute and convalescent phases originated in the United States, Italy and Spain.

In the original processing: Reference gene primer amplification gave estimated nucleated cell counts. Using immunoSEQ multiplex PCR, the repertoire was profiled, and TCRdb retains in-frame clones only, with some absent. The V and J calls and clone size were taken over from that table, and D and trimming were inferred from the DNA. Altogether a few hundred thousand clones are present, roughly 80% being singletons, with the ten largest covering approximately 1.3%. CDR3 length equals 16 residues. The junction had 14 bases not matched to a gene; V was cut back by 5 bases and J by 6 bases. The germline V gene has CDR1 LGHDT and CDR2 YNNKEL (reference sequence). This study enrolled people aged about 18 to 100 from under 25 US geographic areas. Cohorts were based on clinical histories the participants reported. This clone was recorded a few times.

The rearrangement uses TRBV3-1 (or the pseudogene TRBV3-2) and TRBJ1-2; TRBD1 matches at 8 bases. The sample was PBMCs or T cells enriched from blood (not recorded which). This sequence was found in a woman aged 40 to 50 with acute COVID-19. CDR3 coding DNA: TGTGCCAGCAGCGATATGCAGGGGGCGAAGGGGAATGGCTACACCTTC. This gives the protein CASSDMQGAKGNGYTF.